The sample holds a few counts of the clone carrying this T cell receptor (beta chain). Its antigen is unknown. The data originate from a study of cytomegalovirus exposure and HLA in healthy donors. General observations from the study: With further analysis later on, most CMV-associated TCR beta chains appeared HLA-restricted. A later analysis reportedly found that, within productive TCRs, an Asian-associated ancestry cluster had fewer N-insertions than the mean observed across the roughly 730 donors. Sequencing likely produced, as an artifact, a cluster of highly shared sequence variants.

The PCR contained 60 Vbeta and 13 Jbeta primers. Clones were sequenced by immunoSEQ multiplex PCR, and TCRdb holds only the in-frame ones, with some missing. This table holds fewer than 150,000 clones, 80% found once. The sample was PBMCs. This clonotype originated in a male donor in good health and CMV-seronegative.

CDR3 DNA sequence: TGTGCCTGGAGTGTGTTTGTGCGCTCTGGGGCCAACGTCCTGACTTTC. Amino acid sequence: CAWSVFVRSGANVLTF. The V and J genes are TRBV30 and TRBJ2-6; unclear D gene. The CDR3 contains 16 residues. Germline V gives CDR1 GTSNPN, CDR2 SVGIG (reference sequence). V was clipped by 0 bases and J by 0 bases, with 9 bases between them.